Each of the 22 T cell receptor beta chains below was sequenced from the same sample in a study of blood T cell repertoires in COVID-19. Clones were sequenced by immunoSEQ multiplex PCR, and TCRdb holds only the in-frame ones, with some missing. The data show under 200,000 clones, more than 85% seen once. Input material: peripheral blood. The receptors here all came from a woman at least 80 years old in a cohort sampled during active or convalescent COVID-19.

The J gene is TRBJ2-3, the V gene TRBV28; 7 nucleotides align to TRBD2. After removal of 6 bases from V and 8 bases from J, the junction contained 8 bases not matched to a gene. Germline lookup yields CDR1 MDHEN and CDR2 SYDVKM. The CDR3 sequence is 13 residues long. The CDR3 here is CASSGGTLGTQYF. CDR3 DNA sequence: TGTGCCAGCAGCGGGGGGACCTTAGGTACGCAGTATTTT.

The chain joins TRBV15 to TRBJ2-5, with 13 bases identical to TRBD2. The CDR3 extends over 19 amino acids. V lost 0 bases, J lost 2 bases, and 9 bases stayed unmatched. Germline V lookup: CDR1 LNHNV, CDR2 YYDKDF (reference sequence). CDR3 coding DNA: TGTGCCACCAGCAGAGATCCCGGACTAGCGGGGGTCTTGCAAGAGACCCAGTACTTC. Translated: CATSRDPGLAGVLQETQYF.

This clone came up once. This chain joins TRBV11-3 and TRBJ1-4, with 7 bases identical to TRBD1. V gave up 5 bases and J gave up 5 bases; unmatched junction bases: 8. The CDR3 covers 15 residues. CDR1 and CDR2 from the germline V gene are SGHNT and YENEEA. This CDR3 reads CASSPRTGENEKLFF. CDR3 coding DNA: TGTGCCAGCAGCCCGCGGACAGGCGAAAATGAAAAACTGTTTTTT.

The rearrangement uses TRBV7-2 and TRBJ1-2; 10 bases map to TRBD1. The CDR3 has 15 residues. V dropped 0 bases and J dropped 4; count of bases not matched to a gene: 2. The germline V gene has CDR1 SGHTA and CDR2 FQGNSA. The CDR3 DNA sequence: TGTGCCAGCAGCTTAGCCGGGACAGGGGTCTATGGCTACACCTTC. It is translated as CASSLAGTGVYGYTF.

The chain has TRBV6-5 and TRBJ1-2; 9 bases are shared with TRBD1. CDR1 and CDR2 from the germline V gene are MNHEY and SVGAGI. This CDR3 region has 14 residues. V lost 6 bases to trimming and J lost 8 bases; unmatched junction nucleotides: 10. CDR3 in DNA: TGTGCCAGCAGCTTAGCCGGGACAGGGAACGGCTACACCTTC. This gives the protein CASSLAGTGNGYTF.

V gene TRBV5-1 combines with J gene TRBJ2-1; 7 positions match TRBD2. In germline, CDR1 is SGHRS, CDR2 YFSETQ. The V gene end was trimmed by 1 base and the J gene end by 0 bases; junction bases not matched to a gene: 4. This CDR3 spans 16 amino acids. CDR3 protein: CASSLRLAASYNEQFF. CDR3 coding DNA: TGCGCCAGCAGCTTGCGGCTAGCGGCCTCCTACAATGAGCAGTTCTTC.

CDR3 coding DNA: TGTGCCAGCAGCTTGAATAGCGGACCCTACGAGCAGTACGTC. Its translation is CASSLNSGPYEQYV. The rearrangement joins TRBV5-5 to TRBJ2-7, with D perhaps matching TRBD2 (6 bases). CDR3 length: 14 amino acids. Trimming removed 1 base from V and 2 bases from J, with 10 bases in between. Germline V gives CDR1 SGHKS, CDR2 YYEKEE (reference sequence).

V gene TRBV27 combines with J gene TRBJ2-3; 15 bases match TRBD2. Germline loops: CDR1 MNHEY, CDR2 SMNVEV (reference sequence). This CDR3 is 20 amino acids long. J gave up 12 bases and V 5 bases, and 24 bases lay outside the gene matches. CDR3 protein: CASSPLQGGGLAGGLAAQYF. The CDR3 bases are TGTGCCAGCAGTCCACTACAGGGAGGGGGACTAGCGGGAGGATTAGCTGCACAGTATTTT.

This clone was seen only a few times. V is TRBV11-3 and J is TRBJ2-2; no reliable D call. This CDR3 is built from 14 residues. Germline CDR1 is SGHNT and CDR2 is YENEEA. Trimming took off 2 bases at V and 8 bases at J, with 12 bases between the two ends. CDR3 nucleotide sequence: TGTGCCAGCAGCTTACTACCCTCCGAAGGGGAGCTGTTTTTT. Protein: CASSLLPSEGELFF.

This chain connects TRBV6-2 or TRBV6-3 to TRBJ1-5; D might be TRBD1 (6 bases). CDR1 is MNHEY, CDR2 SVGEGT, per germline. There are 17 residues in the CDR3. Trimming removed 0 bases from V and 3 bases from J, with 15 bases in between. The CDR3 DNA follows: TGTGCCAGCAGTTACTCAGGACAGCGCCCATACAATCAGCCCCAGCATTTT. Translating it yields CASSYSGQRPYNQPQHF.

Points on this clone: Additional DNA sequences in this sample encode the identical CDR3. The rearrangement links TRBV6-4 to TRBJ2-3, with TRBD1 matching over 8 bases. CDR3 length: 15 amino acids. Germline CDR1 is MRHNA and CDR2 is SNTAGT. With V trimmed by 3 bases and J by 6 bases, 8 bases remained unmatched. The CDR3 DNA follows: TGTGCCAGCAGTGATTCGGCAGGGGGCAGGGATACGCAGTATTTT. The encoded protein is CASSDSAGGRDTQYF.

The V call is TRBV30, the J call TRBJ1-5; the D gene is possibly TRBD1 (5 bases). V gave up 2 bases and J gave up 6 bases, with 8 bases separating them. The CDR3 runs to 12 residues. CDR1 is GTSNPN and CDR2 is SVGIG in the germline V gene (reference sequence). DNA of the CDR3: TGTGCCTGGAGTATGGGGCCTCAGCCCCAGCATTTT. Translation: CAWSMGPQPQHF.

The chain combines TRBV14 with TRBJ2-2, with 12 nucleotides matching TRBD2. CDR3 length equals 14 residues. The trim removed 4 bases at V and 6 bases at J, leaving 0 bases unmatched. CDR1 SGHDN and CDR2 FVKESK come from the germline V gene. The DNA for the CDR3 is TGTGCCAGCAGCCGACTAGCGGGAGCCGGGGAGCTGTTTTTT. Protein: CASSRLAGAGELFF.

This CDR3 reads CATQPGQISGNTIYF. The CDR3 nucleotides are TGTGCCACTCAACCGGGACAGATCTCTGGAAACACCATATATTTT. V usage is TRBV10-3 and J usage is TRBJ1-3, with 7 positions matching TRBD1. Germline V CDR1 and CDR2: ENHRY, SYGVKD. The CDR3 consists of 15 residues. Trimming removed 10 bases from V and 0 bases from J; junction bases left unmatched: 9.

The chain uses TRBV6-5 and TRBJ1-5; 9 bases are a match to TRBD1. The CDR3 sequence is 15 residues long. Germline V gene lookup returns CDR1 MNHEY and CDR2 SVGAGI. V shed 6 bases and J 5 bases; nucleotides not matched to a gene: 8. The CDR3 spells CASRADTGGYQPQHF. DNA of the CDR3: TGTGCCAGCAGGGCAGATACAGGGGGCTATCAGCCCCAGCATTTT.

The rearrangement uses TRBV11-3 and TRBJ2-7, with 9 positions matching TRBD1. In germline, CDR1 is SGHNT, CDR2 YENEEA. CDR3 length equals 14 residues. The J segment lost 7 bases and the V segment lost 4 bases, leaving 8 bases of the junction unmatched. CDR3 sequence reads: CASSSTTDRGEQYF. CDR3 nucleotides: TGTGCCAGCAGCTCCACGACGGACAGGGGAGAGCAGTACTTC.

The CDR3 reads CASSIMQGAGGYTF. The CDR3 DNA reads TGTGCCAGCAGCATAATGCAGGGGGCCGGTGGCTACACCTTC. The rearrangement uses TRBV7-8 and TRBJ1-2, with 8 bases fitting TRBD1. This CDR3 is 14 amino acids long. The V segment lost 5 bases and the J segment 7 bases; nucleotides outside the gene matches: 9. CDR1 and CDR2 from the germline V gene are SGHVS and FQNEAQ.

CDR3 sequence (DNA): TGTGCCAGCAGCTCCAGGGGGAGCTCCTACGAGCAGTACGTC. The encoded protein is CASSSRGSSYEQYV. The chain has TRBV7-9 and TRBJ2-7; 7 nucleotides align to TRBD1. The CDR3 is 14 residues long. The V gene end was trimmed by 4 bases and the J gene end by 0 bases; junction bases not matched to a gene: 3. Germline V CDR1 and CDR2: SEHNR, FQNEAQ (reference sequence).

The chain uses TRBV2 and TRBJ2-3; TRBD2 agrees at 8 bases. The junction had 6 bases not matched to a gene; V was cut back by 6 bases and J by 4 bases. From germline, CDR1 is SNHLY and CDR2 FYNNEI. The CDR3 is 14 amino acids. The CDR3 sequence: CASRESGGADTQYF. In DNA, the CDR3 is TGTGCCAGCAGGGAATCCGGGGGGGCAGATACGCAGTATTTT.

The count of this clone is one. The gene calls are TRBV6-1 and TRBJ2-3; D not certain. Between the trimmed V and J ends, which lost 2 bases and 5 bases, there was a span of 5 bases. Per the germline V gene, CDR1 is MNHNS and CDR2 is SASEGT. The CDR3 length is 12 residues. As DNA, the CDR3 is TGTGCCAGCAGTGAAACTGGAGATACGCAGTATTTT. Translating it yields CASSETGDTQYF.

The chain recombines TRBV5-1 with TRBJ1-2; possibly TRBD1 for D (6 bases). This CDR3 has 14 residues. Trimming removed 2 bases at V and 3 bases at J, with 11 bases between. Germline assignment: CDR1 SGHRS and CDR2 YFSETQ. In nucleotides, the CDR3 is TGCGCCAGCAGCTTAGTAAACAGGGACTATGGCTACACCTTC. The encoded protein is CASSLVNRDYGYTF. The full variable domain, with the rest looked up from reference TRBV5-1 and TRBJ1-2, is KAGVTQTPRYLIKTRGQQVTLSCSPISGHRSVSWYQQTPGQGLQFLFEYFSETQRNKGNFPGRFSGRQFSNSRSEMNVSTLELGDSALYLCASSLVNRDYGYTFGSGTRLTVV.

This clone was picked up one time. The chain couples TRBV11-2 to TRBJ1-4; 7 bases match TRBD1. With 6 bases clipped from V and 7 bases from J, the junction kept 11 bases outside the gene matches. CDR3 size: 15 residues. From germline, CDR1 is SGHAT and CDR2 FQNNGV. CDR3 region: CASRLTGVSGEKLFF. CDR3 DNA: TGTGCCAGCAGGCTCACAGGGGTAAGCGGTGAAAAACTGTTTTTT.